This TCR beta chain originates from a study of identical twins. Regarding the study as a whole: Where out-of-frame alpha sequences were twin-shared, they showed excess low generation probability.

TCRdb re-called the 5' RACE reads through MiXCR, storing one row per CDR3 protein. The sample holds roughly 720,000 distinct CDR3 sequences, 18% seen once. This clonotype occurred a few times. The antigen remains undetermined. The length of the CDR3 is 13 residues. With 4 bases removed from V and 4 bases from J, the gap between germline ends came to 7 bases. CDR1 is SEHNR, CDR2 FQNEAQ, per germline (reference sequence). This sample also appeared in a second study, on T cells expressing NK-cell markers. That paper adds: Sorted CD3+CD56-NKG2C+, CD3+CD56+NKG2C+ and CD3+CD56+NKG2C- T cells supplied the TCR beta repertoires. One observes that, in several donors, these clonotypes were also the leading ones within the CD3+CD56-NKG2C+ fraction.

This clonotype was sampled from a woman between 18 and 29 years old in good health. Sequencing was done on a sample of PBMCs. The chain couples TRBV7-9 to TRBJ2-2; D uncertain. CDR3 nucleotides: TGTGCCAGCAGCTCTAAAGCCACCGGGGAGCTGTTTTTT. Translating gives CASSSKATGELFF. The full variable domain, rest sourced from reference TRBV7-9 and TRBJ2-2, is DTGVSQNPRHKITKRGQNVTFRCDPISEHNRLYWYRQTLGQGPEFLTYFQNEAQLEKSRLLSDRFSAERPKGSFSTLEIQRTEQGDSAMYLCASSSKATGELFFGEGSRLTVL.